The rows below give T cell receptor beta chains drawn from one sample of a study of molecular identifiers for immune sequencing clone quantification. TCRdb reprocessed the PCR reads via MiXCR and lists one record per CDR3 protein. Of about 630,000 distinct CDR3 sequences listed, approximately 24% were seen once; the top ten hold 0.6% to 0.9%. The sequenced sample consisted of naive CD8+ T cells from blood, with Jurkat cell RNA spiked in. Source of these receptors: a human donor in good health. Some libraries in this study had Jurkat cell RNA spiked in. Both conserved end residues are part of each CDR3. A D gene is named only where the DNA matches it firmly. Size is stated for part of the rows, as once, few or many counts, or as a class when the clone is expanded.

D gene	V gene	clone size	J gene	CDR3 protein	CDR3 DNA
TRBD1	TRBV24-1	.	TRBJ2-3	CATSDRQGWGTDTQYF	TGTGCCACCAGTGATAGACAGGGTTGGGGCACAGATACGCAGTATTTT
.	TRBV4-1	many	TRBJ2-2	CASRHEPARGSTGELFF	TGCGCCAGCAGGCATGAACCGGCGCGGGGCAGCACCGGGGAGCTGTTTTTT
TRBD2	TRBV9	few	TRBJ2-2	CASSPERGGRGGELFF	TGTGCCAGCAGCCCCGAGCGGGGGGGCCGAGGCGGGGAGCTGTTTTTT
.	TRBV9	many	TRBJ1-1	CASSPTGGLGTEAFF	TGTGCCAGCAGCCCTACCGGGGGGTTGGGCACTGAAGCTTTCTTT
.	TRBV7-8	many	TRBJ2-1	CASSLALGSRSSYNEQFF	TGTGCCAGCAGCTTAGCGCTCGGAAGCAGGAGCTCCTACAATGAGCAGTTCTTC
TRBD1	TRBV7-9	many	TRBJ1-1	CASSPDRGLGEAFF	TGTGCCAGCAGCCCAGACAGGGGGCTGGGTGAAGCTTTCTTT
.	TRBV19	.	TRBJ2-1	CASSIGLAYNEQFF	TGTGCCAGTAGTATCGGGCTTGCCTACAATGAGCAGTTCTTC
.	TRBV11-2	few	TRBJ2-7	CASSPPGWSYEQYF	TGTGCCAGCAGCCCCCCAGGGTGGTCCTACGAGCAGTACTTC
.	TRBV7-2	many	TRBJ2-2	CASSSLGAGELFF	TGTGCCAGCAGCTCTCTCGGGGCCGGGGAGCTGTTTTTT
.	TRBV5-1	.	TRBJ2-2	CASSSSGSVNTGELFF	TGCGCCAGCAGCTCATCCGGGTCGGTAAACACCGGGGAGCTGTTTTTT
.	TRBV19	many	TRBJ1-1	CASSIVGSGTEAFF	TGTGCCAGTAGTATTGTGGGCTCGGGCACTGAAGCTTTCTTT
.	TRBV19	few	TRBJ1-6	CASSPGGRSYNSPLHF	TGTGCCAGTAGCCCCGGGGGTCGCTCCTATAATTCACCCCTCCACTTT
TRBD1	TRBV7-8	many	TRBJ2-2	CASSLGTGVGGELFF	TGTGCCAGCAGCTTAGGGACAGGGGTCGGCGGGGAGCTGTTTTTT
.	TRBV28	many	TRBJ1-4	CASRQTGGEKLFF	TGTGCCAGCAGACAGACGGGTGGTGAAAAACTGTTTTTT
TRBD1	TRBV11-2	.	TRBJ2-5	CASSLLGGKETQYF	TGTGCCAGCAGCTTATTAGGGGGCAAAGAGACCCAGTACTTC
TRBD2	TRBV10-3	.	TRBJ2-7	CAISEALAGAAYEQYF	TGTGCCATCAGTGAAGCACTAGCGGGTGCCGCCTACGAGCAGTACTTC
.	TRBV30	few	TRBJ2-7	CAFYKSSYEQYF	TGTGCCTTCTATAAGAGCTCCTACGAGCAGTACTTC
.	TRBV28	few	TRBJ2-1	CASSPPVSYNEQFF	TGTGCCAGCTCACCTCCAGTCTCCTACAATGAGCAGTTCTTC
.	TRBV27	many	TRBJ2-5	CASSLQGSEETQYF	TGTGCCAGCAGTTTACAGGGTAGCGAAGAGACCCAGTACTTC
.	TRBV19	.	TRBJ2-5	CASSIVARGETQYF	TGTGCCAGTAGTATAGTCGCGAGAGGAGAGACCCAGTACTTC
.	TRBV6-5	few	TRBJ2-7	CASREDPRDTYYEQYF	TGTGCCAGCAGAGAGGACCCACGGGACACATACTACGAGCAGTACTTC
.	TRBV5-6	many	TRBJ1-5	CASSFLGQGDQPQHF	TGTGCCAGCAGCTTTCTGGGTCAGGGTGATCAGCCCCAGCATTTT
.	TRBV7-2	few	TRBJ2-5	CASSLVGGAKMGETQYF	TGTGCCAGCAGCTTAGTTGGGGGGGCCAAGATGGGAGAGACCCAGTACTTC
.	TRBV4-1	.	TRBJ1-5	CASSPETPSNQPQHF	TGCGCCAGCAGCCCAGAGACACCTAGCAATCAGCCCCAGCATTTT
TRBD1	TRBV18	few	TRBJ1-4	CASSRIQGATNEKLFF	TGTGCCAGCTCACGGATACAGGGGGCTACTAATGAAAAACTGTTTTTT
.	TRBV7-9	few	TRBJ1-1	CASSAIEVTEAFF	TGTGCCAGCAGCGCGATTGAGGTCACTGAAGCTTTCTTT
.	TRBV7-9	few	TRBJ2-2	CASSLVLGHTGELFF	TGTGCCAGCAGCTTGGTATTGGGGCACACCGGGGAGCTGTTTTTT
.	TRBV12-3/TRBV12-4	.	TRBJ2-7	CASRPAGADEQYF	TGTGCCAGCAGGCCCGCGGGGGCCGACGAGCAGTACTTC
.	TRBV18	many	TRBJ2-7	CASSSYDRSLGEQYF	TGTGCCAGCTCATCCTACGACAGGTCCCTGGGTGAGCAGTACTTC
TRBD2	TRBV3-1	few	TRBJ2-1	CASSLTGTKYNEQFF	TGTGCCAGCAGCCTAACCGGGACTAAATACAATGAGCAGTTCTTC
TRBD1	TRBV6-5	.	TRBJ1-6	CASSYGQGPYNSPLHF	TGTGCCAGCAGTTACGGACAGGGACCTTATAATTCACCCCTCCACTTT
.	TRBV4-3	.	TRBJ2-2	CASSQDRAAYTGELFF	TGCGCCAGCAGCCAAGATAGGGCAGCTTACACCGGGGAGCTGTTTTTT
TRBD1	TRBV4-3	.	TRBJ2-3	CASSQDRRGQGADTQYF	TGCGCCAGCAGCCAAGATCGGCGGGGACAGGGAGCAGATACGCAGTATTTT
.	TRBV29-1	many	TRBJ2-7	CSVATGYEQYF	TGCAGCGTGGCGACAGGCTACGAGCAGTACTTC
TRBD2	TRBV2	.	TRBJ2-3	CASRAVAGGLAGGPGTDTQYF	TGTGCCAGCCGTGCCGTTGCGGGGGGACTCGCGGGGGGGCCGGGCACAGATACGCAGTATTTT
.	TRBV10-2	.	TRBJ2-7	CASTRDTVYEQYF	TGCGCCAGCACCCGGGACACTGTCTACGAGCAGTACTTC
.	TRBV9	few	TRBJ2-5	CASSVDGGRETQYF	TGTGCCAGCAGCGTAGATGGGGGAAGGGAGACCCAGTACTTC
TRBD1	TRBV3-1	.	TRBJ1-1	CASSQTSGTGVYHTEAFF	TGTGCCAGCAGCCAAACCTCCGGGACAGGGGTTTACCACACTGAAGCTTTCTTT
TRBD2	TRBV29-1	.	TRBJ2-3	CSVDGPSGSPPAPPCF	TGCAGCGTTGATGGGCCTAGCGGGAGTCCCCCCGCTCCGCCGTGTTTT
.	TRBV4-3	many	TRBJ1-4	CASSQEGRSTNEKLFF	TGCGCCAGCAGCCAAGAGGGGAGATCAACTAATGAAAAACTGTTTTTT
TRBD2	TRBV28	many	TRBJ2-7	CASSFIASGAYEQYF	TGTGCCAGCAGTTTTATCGCTAGCGGTGCCTACGAGCAGTACTTC
TRBD1	TRBV20-1	.	TRBJ1-1	CSTDPSGTVDTEAFF	TGCAGCACGGATCCATCCGGGACAGTGGACACTGAAGCTTTCTTT
TRBD2	TRBV3-1	.	TRBJ2-7	CASSSRSGGVHGQYF	TGTGCCAGCAGCTCCCGGAGCGGGGGGGTCCACGGGCAGTACTTC
.	TRBV29-1	.	TRBJ2-1	CSVRLGSYNEQFF	TGCAGCGTCCGACTAGGTTCCTACAATGAGCAGTTCTTC
.	TRBV30	.	TRBJ2-2	CAWSTYSGELFF	TGTGCCTGGAGCACGTATAGCGGGGAGCTGTTTTTT
TRBD1	TRBV4-1	many	TRBJ1-2	CASSQGQGANYGYTF	TGCGCCAGCAGCCAGGGACAGGGGGCAAACTATGGCTACACCTTC
.	TRBV28	.	TRBJ2-2	CASSTGFTRQAELTNTGELFF	TGTGCCAGCAGCACAGGGTTCACCCGACAGGCTGAATTGACGAACACCGGGGAGCTGTTTTTT
TRBD1	TRBV7-9	.	TRBJ2-4	CASSFQDRVIYIQYF	TGTGCCAGCAGCTTTCAGGACAGGGTAATCTACATTCAGTACTTC
TRBD1	TRBV11-2	.	TRBJ2-5	CASSSGQGRRETQYF	TGTGCCAGCAGCTCAGGACAGGGGAGGCGAGAGACCCAGTACTTC
.	TRBV5-1	many	TRBJ2-7	CASSEGSNFRYEQYF	TGCGCCAGCAGCGAAGGTTCGAATTTTCGCTACGAGCAGTACTTC
.	TRBV5-6	.	TRBJ2-7	CASSLPTLGIGYEQYF	TGTGCCAGCAGCTTGCCGACGCTCGGGATAGGCTACGAGCAGTACTTC
.	TRBV12-3/TRBV12-4	few	TRBJ2-7	CASSQVSGPGYYEQYF	TGTGCCAGCAGCCAAGTCTCGGGCCCAGGCTACTACGAGCAGTACTTC
.	TRBV12-3/TRBV12-4	.	TRBJ2-3	CAGGLGGPGAGARYF	TGTGCCGGCGGGTTAGGCGGGCCTGGCGCAGGTGCGCGGTATTTT
.	TRBV3-1	many	TRBJ2-2	CASSQEFLANTGELFF	TGTGCCAGCAGCCAAGAGTTTCTCGCGAACACCGGGGAGCTGTTTTTT
.	TRBV20-1	many	TRBJ1-1	CSAPGLPPKNTEAFF	TGCAGTGCGCCCGGGCTCCCCCCGAAAAACACTGAAGCTTTCTTT